This note documents a single TCR beta chain sequence. The sample originates from a study of blood T cell repertoires in COVID-19. About the research overall: COVID-19 samples from acute and convalescent phases originated in the United States, Italy and Spain. T cells, B-cell-depleted T cells, or PBMCs provided the cDNA or gDNA that served as material.

In the original workflow: The assay estimated nucleated cells by amplifying reference gene primers. TCRdb's table, derived via immunoSEQ multiplex PCR, lists solely in-frame clones and lacks some. Clonal size and the V and J genes are those of that table, whereas D and trimming came from the DNA. The top ten hold 3% to 3.5% of the sample, which has approximately 220,000 clones, 80% to 85% seen once. Germline V lookup: CDR1 SGHTS, CDR2 YDEGEE. Deletions cut 0 bases from V and 1 base from J, with 13 bases between. The CDR3 has 16 residues. The TCR comes from a woman aged 25 to 39 who had recovered from COVID-19. The chain carries TRBV5-8 and TRBJ1-2; TRBD1 is a possible D gene (6 bases). Source material: peripheral blood. The CDR3 here is CASSLAQGRGNYGYTF. The CDR3 nucleotides read TGTGCCAGCAGCTTGGCTCAGGGCAGGGGTAACTATGGCTACACCTTC.